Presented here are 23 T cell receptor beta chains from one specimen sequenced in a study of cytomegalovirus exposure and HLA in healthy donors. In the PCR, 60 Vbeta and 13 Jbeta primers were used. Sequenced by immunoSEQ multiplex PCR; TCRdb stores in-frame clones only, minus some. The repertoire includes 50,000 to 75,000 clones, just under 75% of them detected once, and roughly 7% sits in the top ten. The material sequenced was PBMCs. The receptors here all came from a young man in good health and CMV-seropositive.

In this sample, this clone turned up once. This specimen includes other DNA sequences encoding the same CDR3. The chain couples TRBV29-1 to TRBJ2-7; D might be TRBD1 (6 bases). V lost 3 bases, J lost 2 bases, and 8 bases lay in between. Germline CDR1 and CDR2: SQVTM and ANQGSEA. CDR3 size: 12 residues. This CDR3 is CSVEGHTYEQYF. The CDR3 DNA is TGCAGCGTTGAGGGACATACCTACGAGCAGTACTTC.

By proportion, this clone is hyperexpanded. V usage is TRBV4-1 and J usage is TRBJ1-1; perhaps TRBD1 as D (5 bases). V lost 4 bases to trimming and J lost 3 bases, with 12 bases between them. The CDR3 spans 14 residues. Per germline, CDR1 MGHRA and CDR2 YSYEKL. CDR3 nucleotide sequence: TGCGCCAGCAGCCCCTGGAGGGGAGACACTGAAGCTTTCTTT. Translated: CASSPWRGDTEAFF.

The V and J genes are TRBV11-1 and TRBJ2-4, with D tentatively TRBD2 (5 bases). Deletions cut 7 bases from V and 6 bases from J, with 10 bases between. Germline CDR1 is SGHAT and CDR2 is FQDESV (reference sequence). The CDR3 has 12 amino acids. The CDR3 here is CASTGNRNIQYF. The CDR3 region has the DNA TGTGCCAGCACGGGGAACAGAAACATTCAGTACTTC.

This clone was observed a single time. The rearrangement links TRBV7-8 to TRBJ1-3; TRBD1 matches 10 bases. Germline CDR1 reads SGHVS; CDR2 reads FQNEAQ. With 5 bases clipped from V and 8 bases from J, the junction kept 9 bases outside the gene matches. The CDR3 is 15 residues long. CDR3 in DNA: TGTGCCAGCAGCCCCCGGGACAGGGGTGGTCACACCATATATTTT. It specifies CASSPRDRGGHTIYF.

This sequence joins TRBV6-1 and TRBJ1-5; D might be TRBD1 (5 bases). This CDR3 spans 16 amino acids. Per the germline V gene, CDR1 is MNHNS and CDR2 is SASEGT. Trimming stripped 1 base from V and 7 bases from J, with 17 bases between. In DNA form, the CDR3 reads TGTGCCAGCAGTGAAGGTTCGGGGGTAGGGGAGCAGCCCCAGCATTTT. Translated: CASSEGSGVGEQPQHF.

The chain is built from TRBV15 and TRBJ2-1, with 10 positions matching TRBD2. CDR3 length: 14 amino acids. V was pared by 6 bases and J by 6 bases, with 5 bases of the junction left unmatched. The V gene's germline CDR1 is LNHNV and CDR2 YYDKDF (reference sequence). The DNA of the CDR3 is TGTGCCACCAGTGGACTAGCGGATAGCAATGAGCAGTTCTTC. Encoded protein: CATSGLADSNEQFF.

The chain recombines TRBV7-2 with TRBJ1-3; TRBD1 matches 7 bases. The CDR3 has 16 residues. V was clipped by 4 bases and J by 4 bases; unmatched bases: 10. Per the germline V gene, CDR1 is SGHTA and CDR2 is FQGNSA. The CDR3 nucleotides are TGTGCCAGCAGCTCGAAACAGGGGCTAGAAGGAAACACCATATATTTT. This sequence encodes CASSSKQGLEGNTIYF.

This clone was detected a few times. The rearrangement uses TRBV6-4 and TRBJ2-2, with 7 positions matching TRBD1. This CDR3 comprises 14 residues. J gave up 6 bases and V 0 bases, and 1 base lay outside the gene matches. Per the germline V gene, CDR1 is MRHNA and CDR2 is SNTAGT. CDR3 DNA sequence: TGTGCCAGCAGTGACTCAGGGGGCGCCGGGGAGCTGTTTTTT. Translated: CASSDSGGAGELFF.

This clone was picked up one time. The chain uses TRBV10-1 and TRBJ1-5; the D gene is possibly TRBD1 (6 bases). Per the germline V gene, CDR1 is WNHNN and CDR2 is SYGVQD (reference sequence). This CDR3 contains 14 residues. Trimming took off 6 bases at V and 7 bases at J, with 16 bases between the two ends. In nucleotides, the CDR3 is TGCGCCAGCAGGGGGGAGGGGGAATTGCAGCCCCAGCATTTT. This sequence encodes CASRGEGELQPQHF.

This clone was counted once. The CDR3: CASSRDVNTGELFF. In DNA form, the CDR3 reads TGTGCCAGCTCGCGGGACGTGAACACCGGGGAGCTGTTTTTT. The chain has TRBV18 and TRBJ2-2; D may be TRBD2 (6 bases). Deletions cut 6 bases from V and 1 base from J, with 9 bases between. The CDR3 is made up of 14 amino acids. The germline CDR1 and CDR2 sequences are KGHSH and LQKENI.

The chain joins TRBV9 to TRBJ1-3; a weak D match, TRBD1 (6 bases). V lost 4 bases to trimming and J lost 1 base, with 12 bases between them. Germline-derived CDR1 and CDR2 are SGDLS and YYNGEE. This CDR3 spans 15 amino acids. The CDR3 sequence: CASSPVQGSGNTIYF. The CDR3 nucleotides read TGTGCCAGCAGCCCAGTACAGGGTTCTGGAAACACCATATATTTT.

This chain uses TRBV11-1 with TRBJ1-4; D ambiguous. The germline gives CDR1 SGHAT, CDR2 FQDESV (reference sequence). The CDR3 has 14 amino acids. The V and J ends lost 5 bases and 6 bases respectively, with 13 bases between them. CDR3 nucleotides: TGTGCCAGCAGCCAAGAGGCCCCATATGAAAAACTGTTTTTT. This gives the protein CASSQEAPYEKLFF.

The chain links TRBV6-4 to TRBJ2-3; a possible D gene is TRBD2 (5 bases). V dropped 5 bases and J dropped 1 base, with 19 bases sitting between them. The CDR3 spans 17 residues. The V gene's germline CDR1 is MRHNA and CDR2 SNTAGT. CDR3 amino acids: CASSTHLVSSGTDTQYF. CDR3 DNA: TGTGCCAGCAGTACCCATCTGGTGAGTAGCGGCACAGATACGCAGTATTTT.

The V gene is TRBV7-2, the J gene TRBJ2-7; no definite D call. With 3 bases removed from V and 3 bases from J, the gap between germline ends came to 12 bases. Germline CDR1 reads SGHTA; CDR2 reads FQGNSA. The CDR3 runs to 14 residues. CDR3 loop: CASSFFPGNYEQYF. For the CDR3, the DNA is TGTGCCAGCAGCTTCTTTCCCGGTAACTACGAGCAGTACTTC.

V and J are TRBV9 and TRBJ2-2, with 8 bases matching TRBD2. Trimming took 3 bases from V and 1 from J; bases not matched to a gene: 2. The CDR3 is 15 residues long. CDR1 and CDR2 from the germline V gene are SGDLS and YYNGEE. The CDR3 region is CASSAGGVNTGELFF. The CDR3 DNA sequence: TGTGCCAGCAGCGCGGGGGGGGTGAACACCGGGGAGCTGTTTTTT.

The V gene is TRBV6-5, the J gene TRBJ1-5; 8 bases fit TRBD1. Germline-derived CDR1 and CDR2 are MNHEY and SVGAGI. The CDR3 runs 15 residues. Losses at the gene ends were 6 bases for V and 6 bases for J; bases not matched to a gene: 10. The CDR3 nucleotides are TGTGCCAGCAGCCCGACAGGGGTGGGAAGTCAGCCCCAGCATTTT. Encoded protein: CASSPTGVGSQPQHF.

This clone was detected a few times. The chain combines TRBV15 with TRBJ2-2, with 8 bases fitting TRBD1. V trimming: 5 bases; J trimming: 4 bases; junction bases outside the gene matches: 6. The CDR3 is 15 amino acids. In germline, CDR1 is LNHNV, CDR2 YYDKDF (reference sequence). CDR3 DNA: TGTGCCACCAGCCTATACAGGGGGAGCACCGGGGAGCTGTTTTTT. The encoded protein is CATSLYRGSTGELFF.

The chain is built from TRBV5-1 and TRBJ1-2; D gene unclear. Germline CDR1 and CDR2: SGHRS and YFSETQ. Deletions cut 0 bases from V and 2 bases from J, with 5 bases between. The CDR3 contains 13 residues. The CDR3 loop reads CASSLDTNYGYTF. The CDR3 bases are TGCGCCAGCAGCTTGGACACAAACTATGGCTACACCTTC.

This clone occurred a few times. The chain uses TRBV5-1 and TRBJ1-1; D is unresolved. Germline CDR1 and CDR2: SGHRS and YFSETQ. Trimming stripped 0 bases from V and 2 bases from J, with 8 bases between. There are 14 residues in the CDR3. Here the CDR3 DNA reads TGCGCCAGCAGCTTGGAGGGAGTTAACACTGAAGCTTTCTTT. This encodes CASSLEGVNTEAFF.

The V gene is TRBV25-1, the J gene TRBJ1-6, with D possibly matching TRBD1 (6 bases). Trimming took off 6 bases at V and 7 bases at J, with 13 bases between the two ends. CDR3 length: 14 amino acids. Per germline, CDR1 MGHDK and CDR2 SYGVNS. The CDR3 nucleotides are TGTGCCAGCAGGGCACAGGGAGACAATTCACCCCTCCACTTT. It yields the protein CASRAQGDNSPLHF. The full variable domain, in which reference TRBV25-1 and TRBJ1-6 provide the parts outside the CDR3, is EADIYQTPRYLVIGTGKKITLECSQTMGHDKMYWYQQDPGMELHLIHYSYGVNSTEKGDLSSESTVSRIRTEHFPLTLESARPSHTSQYLCASRAQGDNSPLHFGNGTRLTVT.

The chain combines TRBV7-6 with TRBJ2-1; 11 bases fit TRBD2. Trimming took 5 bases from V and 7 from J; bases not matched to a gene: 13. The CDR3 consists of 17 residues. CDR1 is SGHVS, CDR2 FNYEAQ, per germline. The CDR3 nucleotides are TGTGCCAGCAGCCCAAGTGCGGGTAGCGGGGGGGTTAATGAGCAGTTCTTC. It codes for CASSPSAGSGGVNEQFF.

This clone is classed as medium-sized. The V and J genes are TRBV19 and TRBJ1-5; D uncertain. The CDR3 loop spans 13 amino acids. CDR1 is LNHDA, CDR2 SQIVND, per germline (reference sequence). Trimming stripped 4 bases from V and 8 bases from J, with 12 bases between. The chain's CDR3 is CASSSLSVEPQHF. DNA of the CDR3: TGTGCCAGTAGTAGTCTCTCCGTTGAGCCCCAGCATTTT.

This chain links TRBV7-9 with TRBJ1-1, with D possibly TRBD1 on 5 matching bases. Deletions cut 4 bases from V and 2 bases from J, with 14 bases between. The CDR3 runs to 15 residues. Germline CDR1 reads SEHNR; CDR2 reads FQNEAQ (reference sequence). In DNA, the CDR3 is TGTGCCAGCAGCTCGACAGTGCGGGGAAACACTGAAGCTTTCTTT. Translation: CASSSTVRGNTEAFF.